The TCR beta chain described here comes from a study of cytomegalovirus exposure and HLA in healthy donors. Study at large: Earlier work reported roughly 120 million unique TCR beta sequences from about 170 million T cells.

Trimming shortened V by 1 base and J by 4 bases, and 8 bases separated the two germline ends. There are 13 residues in the CDR3. Germline V gene lookup returns CDR1 SGHVS and CDR2 FQNEAQ. The study, taken as a whole, reports: It was reported that the classifier diagnosed cytomegalovirus status with high specificity and sensitivity in both the original and validation cohorts. Prior analysis indicated that the majority of TCR beta V segments exhibited productivity approximately 87% or approximately 30% of the time. In a later analysis, a missense DCLRE1C variant was linked to TCR beta V- and J-gene trimming.

13 Jbeta primers and 60 Vbeta primers were used for the PCR. The method was immunoSEQ multiplex PCR; TCRdb's version includes in-frame clones alone and lacks a portion of them. The data contain 130,000 or so clones, about 66% of them singletons. Details on this clone: Its antigen remains unidentified.

The TCR originated in a male donor in good health and CMV-seronegative. The gene calls are TRBV7-8 and TRBJ2-7, with a tentative D call TRBD2 (6 bases). What was sequenced was PBMCs. DNA for the CDR3: TGTGCCAGCAGCTTAGACGGGAGATACGAGCAGTACTTC. Its protein product is CASSLDGRYEQYF.